The 24 T cell receptor beta chains in this list originate from one sample, sequenced in a study of control samples from healthy donors and cancer patients (dated by TCRdb to about 2020). Library prep was done by the immunoSEQ multiplex PCR assay. TCRdb retrieved this table from immuneACCESS and kept in-frame rearrangements only. Not all clones are present; in checked studies, unresolved V genes account for under half, and no reason is known for the remainder. Recorded for this sample are roughly 150,000 clones; over 85% of them occurred a single time. Jointly, the top ten make up 2% to 2.5% of the sample. The sequencing sample was made of blood. Receptors originate from a man aged 45 to 65 in good health.

This chain joins TRBV7-9 and TRBJ2-5; 13 nucleotides align to TRBD2. CDR1 SEHNR and CDR2 FQNEAQ come from the germline V gene (reference sequence). The junction had 11 bases not matched to a gene; V was cut back by 5 bases and J by 5 bases. The CDR3 extends over 17 amino acids. The CDR3 region is CASSPGLAGAPWETQYF. The DNA for the CDR3 is TGTGCCAGCAGCCCCGGACTAGCGGGAGCCCCTTGGGAGACCCAGTACTTC. Full variable domain (remainder filled in from reference TRBV7-9 and TRBJ2-5): DTGVSQNPRHKITKRGQNVTFRCDPISEHNRLYWYRQTLGQGPEFLTYFQNEAQLEKSRLLSDRFSAERPKGSFSTLEIQRTEQGDSAMYLCASSPGLAGAPWETQYFGPGTRLLVL.

This rearrangement joins TRBV13 to TRBJ2-7, with 8 nucleotides matching TRBD1. Looked up from germline, CDR1 is PRHDT and CDR2 is FYEKMQ (reference sequence). V dropped 9 bases and J dropped 3; count of bases not matched to a gene: 10. The length of the CDR3 is 14 residues. This chain's CDR3 is CASAPDRDRYEQYF. The CDR3 DNA is TGTGCCAGTGCCCCGGACAGGGATCGCTACGAGCAGTACTTC.

This rearrangement joins TRBV11-2 to TRBJ1-6; D is undetermined. Deletions cut 3 bases from V and 10 bases from J, with 7 bases between. This CDR3 has 12 amino acids. CDR1 is SGHAT and CDR2 is FQNNGV in the germline V gene. The CDR3 DNA is TGTGCCAGCAGCTTTGGGGAGTCACCCCTCCACTTT. This translates into CASSFGESPLHF. The variable domain in full, completed from reference TRBV11-2 and TRBJ1-6, reads EAGVAQSPRYKIIEKRQSVAFWCNPISGHATLYWYQQILGQGPKLLIQFQNNGVVDDSQLPKDRFSAERLKGVDSTLKIQPAKLEDSAVYLCASSFGESPLHFGNGTRLTVT.

This chain uses TRBV28 with TRBJ2-7; TRBD2 matches 9 bases. V lost 2 bases to trimming and J lost 6 bases; unmatched junction nucleotides: 5. Germline V CDR1 and CDR2: MDHEN, SYDVKM. The CDR3 extends over 14 amino acids. The CDR3 region is CASSLAGGPGEQYF. DNA of the CDR3: TGTGCCAGCAGTTTAGCGGGAGGGCCTGGCGAGCAGTACTTC. Combining the CDR3 with reference TRBV28 and TRBJ2-7 gives the whole variable domain DVKVTQSSRYLVKRTGEKVFLECVQDMDHENMFWYRQDPGLGLRLIYFSYDVKMKEKGDIPEGYSVSREKKERFSLILESASTNQTSMYLCASSLAGGPGEQYFGPGTRLTVT.

The V and J genes are TRBV2 and TRBJ2-3; TRBD1 agrees at 7 bases. This CDR3 spans 13 amino acids. From germline, CDR1 is SNHLY and CDR2 FYNNEI. Trimming took 8 bases from V and 5 from J; bases not matched to a gene: 7. The CDR3 nucleotides are TGTGCCAGCGGACAGGCCTTGATAGATACGCAGTATTTT. Protein sequence: CASGQALIDTQYF.

The chain links TRBV15 to TRBJ2-1, with 12 bases fitting TRBD2. This CDR3 spans 15 amino acids. With V trimmed by 6 bases and J by 7 bases, 7 bases remained unmatched. CDR1 and CDR2 from the germline V gene are LNHNV and YYDKDF (reference sequence). The DNA of the CDR3 is TGTGCCACCAGACCTCGACTAGCGGGAGAGAATGAGCAGTTCTTC. Translation gives CATRPRLAGENEQFF.

This clone appeared a single time. The CDR3 sequence: CASSSRLSSYNEQFF. CDR3 bases: TGTGCCAGCAGCTCACGACTAAGCTCCTACAATGAGCAGTTCTTC. The chain joins TRBV11-2 to TRBJ2-1; tentatively, D is TRBD2 (5 bases). Germline CDR1 and CDR2: SGHAT and FQNNGV. The CDR3 is 15 amino acids. V was cut by 4 bases and J by 0 bases, with 10 bases left in between.

The gene calls are TRBV4-2 and TRBJ2-2, with 7 bases aligning to TRBD1. The germline gives CDR1 LGHNA, CDR2 YNFKEQ. J gave up 0 bases and V 3 bases, and 10 bases lay outside the gene matches. This CDR3 spans 18 amino acids. The CDR3 region has the DNA TGTGCCAGCAGCCAGAGTACAAGGGGGCGGGCGAACACCGGGGAGCTGTTTTTT. Translated: CASSQSTRGRANTGELFF.

The chain employs TRBV6-2 or TRBV6-3 and TRBJ2-1; 7 nucleotides match TRBD2. The J segment lost 6 bases and the V segment lost 2 bases, leaving 7 bases of the junction unmatched. The CDR3 extends over 15 amino acids. The germline V gene encodes CDR1 MNHEY and CDR2 SVGEGT. CDR3 amino acids: CASSYVAGVINEQFF. The CDR3 DNA follows: TGTGCCAGCAGTTACGTGGCGGGAGTGATCAATGAGCAGTTCTTC.

This clone has just one count. The chain is built from TRBV28 and TRBJ1-2; 9 nucleotides match TRBD1. Germline lookup yields CDR1 MDHEN and CDR2 SYDVKM. V lost 5 bases, J lost 4 bases, and 11 bases stayed unmatched. The CDR3 runs to 16 residues. The CDR3 DNA reads as TGTGCCAGCAGTCCGGGGGGACAGGGAGGGAGCTATGGCTACACCTTC. Translation: CASSPGGQGGSYGYTF.

The CDR3 protein is CASSETGVSTYEQYF. The CDR3 region has the DNA TGTGCCAGCAGTGAGACGGGAGTGTCGACCTACGAGCAGTACTTC. V is TRBV6-1 and J is TRBJ2-7; D perhaps matches TRBD2 (6 bases). The CDR3 length is 15 residues. Between the trimmed V and J ends, which lost 3 bases and 2 bases, there was a span of 14 bases. The germline CDR1 and CDR2 sequences are MNHNS and SASEGT.

V is TRBV5-6 and J is TRBJ2-1; D possibly corresponds to TRBD1 (6 bases). This CDR3 has 12 residues. V lost 0 bases, J lost 9 bases, and 7 bases lay in between. Germline V gene lookup returns CDR1 SGHDT and CDR2 YYEEEE. CDR3 region: CASSLVGGEQFF. Here the CDR3 DNA reads TGTGCCAGCAGCTTGGTAGGGGGTGAGCAGTTCTTC.

The rearrangement links TRBV5-1 to TRBJ2-1; 10 bases map to TRBD1. The germline V gene has CDR1 SGHRS and CDR2 YFSETQ. With V trimmed by 5 bases and J by 7 bases, 6 bases remained unmatched. CDR3 length: 14 residues. CDR3 DNA: TGCGCCAGCAGGTTTGACAGGGGGCTTAATGAGCAGTTCTTC. Amino acids: CASRFDRGLNEQFF.

This chain joins TRBV7-9 and TRBJ1-6; no reliable D call. V was shortened by 5 bases and J by 9 bases, with 14 bases between the two germline ends. CDR3 length: 14 residues. Germline values: CDR1 SEHNR, CDR2 FQNEAQ (reference sequence). The CDR3 DNA reads TGTGCCAGCAGCCGGTACGATTCGGGTTCACCCCTCCACTTT. It translates to CASSRYDSGSPLHF.

The rearrangement links TRBV5-8 to TRBJ2-7; 10 bases are shared with TRBD2. The V gene's germline CDR1 is SGHTS and CDR2 YDEGEE. V shed 4 bases and J 4 bases; nucleotides not matched to a gene: 8. This CDR3 has 15 amino acids. CDR3 in DNA: TGTGCCAGCAGCCGAATAGCGGGAGGTGGGTACGAGCAGTACTTC. This sequence encodes CASSRIAGGGYEQYF. The full variable domain, in which reference TRBV5-8 and TRBJ2-7 provide the parts outside the CDR3, is EAGVTQSPTHLIKTRGQQATLRCSPISGHTSVYWYQQALGLGLQFLLWYDEGEERNRGNFPPRFSGRQFPNYSSELNVNALELEDSALYLCASSRIAGGGYEQYFGPGTRLTVT.

The gene calls are TRBV3-1 (or the pseudogene TRBV3-2) and TRBJ2-7, with TRBD2 matching over 8 bases. The CDR3 has 15 amino acids. Germline V gene data show CDR1 as LGHDT and CDR2 as YNNKEL (reference sequence). The V gene end was trimmed by 5 bases and the J gene end by 2 bases; junction bases not matched to a gene: 8. The CDR3 coding sequence is TGTGCCAGCAGCTCCACTAGCGGCCGAACCTACGAGCAGTACTTC. Amino acids: CASSSTSGRTYEQYF.

The J gene is TRBJ2-2, the V gene TRBV11-3; 7 bases are shared with TRBD1. The CDR3 consists of 16 residues. The trim removed 5 bases at V and 1 base at J, leaving 7 bases unmatched. Looked up from germline, CDR1 is SGHNT and CDR2 is YENEEA. The DNA for the CDR3 is TGTGCCAGCAGCAACCGGGACAGAAAGAACACCGGGGAGCTGTTTTTT. Translation: CASSNRDRKNTGELFF.

This sequence joins TRBV19 and TRBJ1-1; tentatively, D is TRBD1 (5 bases). Trimming cost V 7 bases and J 4 bases, with 13 bases left between them. Germline V lookup: CDR1 LNHDA, CDR2 SQIVND (reference sequence). This CDR3 contains 13 residues. CDR3 in amino acids: CASIPREGTEAFF. CDR3 coding DNA: TGTGCCAGTATTCCCAGGGAGGGCACTGAAGCTTTCTTT. The whole variable domain, filled in from reference TRBV19 and TRBJ1-1, reads DGGITQSPKYLFRKEGQNVTLSCEQNLNHDAMYWYRQDPGQGLRLIYYSQIVNDFQKGDIAEGYSVSREKKESFPLTVTSAQKNPTAFYLCASIPREGTEAFFGQGTRLTVV.

This clone was seen once. The chain uses TRBV9 and TRBJ1-2; no firm D call. V lost 4 bases, J lost 3 bases, and 16 bases lay in between. CDR1 and CDR2 (germline): SGDLS, YYNGEE. The CDR3 is 15 residues long. The CDR3 reads CASSHSRGRDYGYTF. Here the CDR3 DNA reads TGTGCCAGCAGCCATAGTCGAGGGAGAGACTATGGCTACACCTTC.

The chain employs TRBV27 and TRBJ1-2; 7 bases are a match to TRBD1. The CDR3 runs 13 residues. Trimming at V came to 6 bases and at J to 4 bases, leaving 5 bases not matched to a gene. Per the germline V gene, CDR1 is MNHEY and CDR2 is SMNVEV (reference sequence). In nucleotides, the CDR3 is TGTGCCAGCAGACGACAGGGACCCTATGGCTACACCTTC. Translation gives CASRRQGPYGYTF.

J is TRBJ2-5 and V is TRBV10-3; unclear D gene. Germline lookup yields CDR1 ENHRY and CDR2 SYGVKD. V was cut by 0 bases and J by 0 bases, with 11 bases left in between. The CDR3 extends over 16 amino acids. The CDR3 DNA reads as TGTGCCATCAGTGAGTCGAGTAAGCCGTACCAAGAGACCCAGTACTTC. Residues: CAISESSKPYQETQYF.

The chain links TRBV2 to TRBJ1-5; TRBD1 matches at 10 bases. Germline assignment: CDR1 SNHLY and CDR2 FYNNEI. V lost 4 bases to trimming and J lost 5 bases; unmatched junction nucleotides: 2. There are 14 residues in the CDR3. CDR3 protein: CASSADRGYQPQHF. CDR3 coding DNA: TGTGCCAGCAGTGCGGACAGGGGGTATCAGCCCCAGCATTTT.

V usage is TRBV27 and J usage is TRBJ2-7; 9 positions match TRBD2. J lost 7 bases, V lost 1 base, and 8 bases had no gene match. This CDR3 spans 15 amino acids. Per the germline V gene, CDR1 is MNHEY and CDR2 is SMNVEV (reference sequence). CDR3 sequence (DNA): TGTGCCAGCAGTTTATATGCGGGAGGGCCGGGGGAGCAGTACTTC. As protein: CASSLYAGGPGEQYF.

The chain combines TRBV5-1 with TRBJ2-3; no definite D call. The germline V gene encodes CDR1 SGHRS and CDR2 YFSETQ. The CDR3 contains 12 residues. V was trimmed by 1 base and J by 6 bases, leaving 6 bases between them. The CDR3 nucleotides are TGCGCCAGCAGCTTGCTGTCGGATACGCAGTATTTT. As protein: CASSLLSDTQYF. Drawing the rest from reference TRBV5-1 and TRBJ2-3, the complete variable domain is KAGVTQTPRYLIKTRGQQVTLSCSPISGHRSVSWYQQTPGQGLQFLFEYFSETQRNKGNFPGRFSGRQFSNSRSEMNVSTLELGDSALYLCASSLLSDTQYFGPGTRLTVL.